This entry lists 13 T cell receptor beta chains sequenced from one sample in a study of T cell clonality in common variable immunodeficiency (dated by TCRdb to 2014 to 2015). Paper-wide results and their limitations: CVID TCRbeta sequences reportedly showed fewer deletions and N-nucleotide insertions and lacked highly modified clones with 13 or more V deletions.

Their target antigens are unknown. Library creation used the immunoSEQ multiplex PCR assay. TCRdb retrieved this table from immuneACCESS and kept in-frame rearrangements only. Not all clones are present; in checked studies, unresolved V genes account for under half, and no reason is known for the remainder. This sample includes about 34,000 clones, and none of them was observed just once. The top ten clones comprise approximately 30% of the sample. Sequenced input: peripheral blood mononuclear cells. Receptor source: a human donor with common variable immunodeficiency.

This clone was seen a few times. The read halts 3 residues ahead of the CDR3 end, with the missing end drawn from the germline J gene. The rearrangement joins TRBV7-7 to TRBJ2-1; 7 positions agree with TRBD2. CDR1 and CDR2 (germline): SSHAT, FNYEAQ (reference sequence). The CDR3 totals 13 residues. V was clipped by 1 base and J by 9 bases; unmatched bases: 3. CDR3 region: CASSLGAGVEQFF. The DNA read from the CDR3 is TGTGCCAGCAGCTTAGGGGCGGGAGTTGAG.

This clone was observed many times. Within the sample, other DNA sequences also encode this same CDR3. CDR3 in amino acids: CATSRQAGNTIYF. CDR3 bases read: TGTGCCACCAGCAGACAGGCGGGAAACACC. This sequence joins TRBV15 and TRBJ1-3; no reliable D call. The read terminates 3 residues ahead of where the CDR3 ends, so the germline J gene completes it. This CDR3 has 13 residues. The V end lost 2 bases, the J end lost 4 bases, and 6 bases lay between the germline ends. The germline V gene has CDR1 LNHNV and CDR2 YYDKDF (reference sequence).

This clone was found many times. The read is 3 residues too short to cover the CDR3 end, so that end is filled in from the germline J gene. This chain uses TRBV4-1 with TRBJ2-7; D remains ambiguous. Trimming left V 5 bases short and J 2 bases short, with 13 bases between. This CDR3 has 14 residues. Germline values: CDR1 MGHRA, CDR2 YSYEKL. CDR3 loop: CASSARVSAYEQYF. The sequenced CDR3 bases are TGCGCCAGCAGCGCCAGAGTATCAGCCTACGAG.

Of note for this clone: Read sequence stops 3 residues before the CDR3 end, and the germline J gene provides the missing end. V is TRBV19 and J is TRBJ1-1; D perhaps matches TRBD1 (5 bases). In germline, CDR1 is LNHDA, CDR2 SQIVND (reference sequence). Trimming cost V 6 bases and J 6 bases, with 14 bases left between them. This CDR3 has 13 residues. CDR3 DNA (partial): TGTGCCAGTAGCCAGGGTATAGGCGCTGAA. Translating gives CASSQGIGAE. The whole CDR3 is CASSQGIGAEAFF.

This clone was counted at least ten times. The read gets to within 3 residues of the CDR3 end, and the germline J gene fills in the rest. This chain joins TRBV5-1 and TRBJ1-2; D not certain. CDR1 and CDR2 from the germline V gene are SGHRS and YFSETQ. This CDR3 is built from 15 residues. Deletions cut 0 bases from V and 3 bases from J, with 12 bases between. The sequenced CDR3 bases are TGCGCCAGCAGCTTGGGTGGCTTAAGGGACTATGGC. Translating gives CASSLGGLRDYG. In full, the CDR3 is CASSLGGLRDYGYTF.

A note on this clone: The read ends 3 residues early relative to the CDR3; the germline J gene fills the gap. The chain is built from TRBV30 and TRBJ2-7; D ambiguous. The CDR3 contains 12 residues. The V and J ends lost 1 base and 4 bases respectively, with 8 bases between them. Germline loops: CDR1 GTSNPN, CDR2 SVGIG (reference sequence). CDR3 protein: CAWSEDTYEQYF. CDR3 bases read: TGTGCCTGGAGTGAAGATACTTACGAG.

The CDR3 protein is CASSGFGTGDEKLFF. The part of the CDR3 DNA that was read is TGTGCCAGCAGCGGATTCGGGACAGGGGACGAAAAA. The V call is TRBV7-2, the J call TRBJ1-4, with 10 bases aligning to TRBD1. The CDR3 is cut off 3 residues early in the read; its end comes from the germline J gene. The CDR3 is 15 amino acids. J lost 8 bases, V lost 5 bases, and 8 bases had no gene match. Germline CDR1 reads SGHTA; CDR2 reads FQGNSA.

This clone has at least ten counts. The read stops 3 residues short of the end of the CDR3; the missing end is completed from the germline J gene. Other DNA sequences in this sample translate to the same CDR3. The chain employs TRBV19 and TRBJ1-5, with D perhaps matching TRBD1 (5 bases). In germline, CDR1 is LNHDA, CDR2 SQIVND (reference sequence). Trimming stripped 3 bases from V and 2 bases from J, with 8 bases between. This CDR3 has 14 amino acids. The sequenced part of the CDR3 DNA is TGTGCCAGTAGTATTGGGGCAGGCAATCAGCCC. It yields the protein CASSIGAGNQP. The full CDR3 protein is CASSIGAGNQPQHF.

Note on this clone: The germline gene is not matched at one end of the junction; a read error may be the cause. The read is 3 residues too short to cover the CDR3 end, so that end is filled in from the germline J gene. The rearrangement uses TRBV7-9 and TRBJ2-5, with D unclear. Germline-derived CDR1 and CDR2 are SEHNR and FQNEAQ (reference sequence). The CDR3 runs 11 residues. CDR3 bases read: TGTTCCAGCAGCCCGGTCGAGACC. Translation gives CSSSPVET. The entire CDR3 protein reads CSSSPVETQYF.

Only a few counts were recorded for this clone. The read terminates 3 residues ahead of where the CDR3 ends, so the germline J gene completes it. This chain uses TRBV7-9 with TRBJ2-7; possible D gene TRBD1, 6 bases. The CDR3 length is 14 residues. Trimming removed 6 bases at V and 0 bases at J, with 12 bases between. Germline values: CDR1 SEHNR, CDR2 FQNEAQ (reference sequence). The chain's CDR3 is CASSSHRDSYEQYF. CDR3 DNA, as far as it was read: TGTGCCAGCAGTTCCCACAGGGACTCCTACGAG.

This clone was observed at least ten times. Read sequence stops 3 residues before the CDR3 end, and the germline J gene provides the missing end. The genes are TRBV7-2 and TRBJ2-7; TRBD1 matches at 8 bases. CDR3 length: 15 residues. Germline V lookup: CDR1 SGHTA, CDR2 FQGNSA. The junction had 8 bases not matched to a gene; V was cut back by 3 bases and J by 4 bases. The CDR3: CASSFGQGSFYEQYF. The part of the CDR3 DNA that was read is TGTGCCAGCAGCTTCGGACAGGGCTCCTTTTACGAG. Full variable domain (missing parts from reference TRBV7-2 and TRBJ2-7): GAGVSQSPSNKVTEKGKDVELRCDPISGHTALYWYRQSLGQGLEFLIYFQGNSAPDKSGLPSDRFSAERTGGSVSTLTIQRTQQEDSAVYLCASSFGQGSFYEQYFGPGTRLTVT.

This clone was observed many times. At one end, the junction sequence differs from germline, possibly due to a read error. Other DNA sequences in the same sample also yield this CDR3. CDR3 DNA, as far as it was read: TGCGCCAGTAGCCAAGACCTGGACAGGGGGCTAAACACC. Residues: CASSQDLDRGLNT. The CDR3 reads in full as CASSQDLDRGLNTIYF. The chain links TRBV4-2 to TRBJ1-3, with TRBD1 matching 11 bases. Read sequence stops 3 residues before the CDR3 end, and the germline J gene provides the missing end. This CDR3 region has 16 residues. The V gene's germline CDR1 is LGHNA and CDR2 YNFKEQ.

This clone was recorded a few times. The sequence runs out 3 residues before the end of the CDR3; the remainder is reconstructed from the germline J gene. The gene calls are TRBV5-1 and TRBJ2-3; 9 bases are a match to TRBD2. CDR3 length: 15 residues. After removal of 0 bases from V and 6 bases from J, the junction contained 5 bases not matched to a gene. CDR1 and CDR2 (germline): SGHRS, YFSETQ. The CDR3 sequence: CASSLGLAGQDTQYF. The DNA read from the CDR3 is TGCGCCAGCAGCTTGGGGCTAGCGGGACAGGATACG.